This TCR beta chain was sequenced for a study of cytomegalovirus exposure and HLA in healthy donors. PCR employed 60 Vbeta and 13 Jbeta primers. Sequencing used immunoSEQ multiplex PCR; TCRdb keeps in-frame clones, though not all of them. Its table records approximately 37,000 clones. Study findings and constraints: The productive fraction for most TCR beta V segments was about 87% or about 30% in an earlier analysis. TRBV6-2, TRBV6-3 and some other V segments were unresolvable in 87-base-pair reads.

With respect to this clone: Its target is unknown.

Trimming removed 7 bases at V and 1 base at J, with 13 bases between. Germline V gene lookup returns CDR1 MDHEN and CDR2 SYDVKM. The CDR3 is 14 residues long. The rearrangement links TRBV28 to TRBJ1-1; D possibly corresponds to TRBD1 (5 bases). This receptor was obtained from a human donor in good health. Sequencing was carried out using PBMCs. The CDR3 reads CASTGGQGNTEAFF. The CDR3 DNA is TGTGCCAGCACTGGTGGGCAGGGGAACACTGAAGCTTTCTTT.